A selection of T cell receptor beta chains follows, all from one sample in a study of OX40 agonist ivuxolimab in advanced cancers. Assay: immunoSEQ multiplex PCR; the TCRdb copy retains only in-frame clones and omits some. The table includes 95,000 to 100,000 clones, about 86% detected once. Sequencing used CD4+ or CD8+ T cells sorted from blood, obtained in a trial of the OX40 agonist ivuxolimab. These receptors were collected from an adult with an advanced solid tumor such as melanoma, head and neck, liver or kidney cancer. The CDR3 runs from the conserved cysteine through the conserved F or W. A D gene is named only where the DNA matches it firmly.

v_call d_call cdr3_aa
TRBV7-2 TRBD1 CASSPTDRGLMNTEAFF
TRBV15 NA CATSSQSGTSLEKAFF
TRBV29-1 NA CSVVVQGNNQPQHF
TRBV19 TRBD1 CASNTGGTGQPQHF
TRBV30 NA CAWRQGSYEQYF
TRBV7-8 NA CASSLVPSGPGVVNGYTF
TRBV30 NA CAWSGETQYF
TRBV20-1 NA CSASETQYF
TRBV7-2 NA CASSPWSGGEQYF
TRBV5-1 NA CASSVSGRRDENEQFF
TRBV5-1 NA CASSAGLSLAKNIQYF
TRBV9 NA CASSVEGYNQPQHF
TRBV5-1 NA CASKEGRGDTGELFF
TRBV7-2 NA CASSLRSDTQYF
TRBV5-1 NA CASSLVAETYNEQFF
TRBV6-5 TRBD1 CASARTGETQYF
TRBV2 NA CAINRGVYEQYF
TRBV7-3 TRBD2 CASSPLAGTTGELFF
TRBV6-6 NA CASSYQGGDTGELFF
TRBV18 NA CASSPIGVDEAFF
TRBV28 TRBD2 CASSFGGGADTQYF
TRBV5-4 TRBD2 CASSSRQGTSGGGSYNEQFF
TRBV29-1 TRBD1 CSVEVGQGAREQYF
TRBV4-1 TRBD1 CASSQQGGVGQPQHF
TRBV11-2 NA CASSLAGTSGNTIYF
TRBV30 NA CAWMRGAWGYTF
TRBV5-4 NA CASSLGDLQETQYF
TRBV28 TRBD1 CASTNSGTDSYEQYF
TRBV9 NA CASSNTNYGYTF